These 10 T cell receptor beta chains were all obtained from the same sample, sequenced in a study of CD8+CD57+ T cells in acquired aplastic anemia. The TCR beta profiling, which covered VDJ combination and CDR3 sequence, was carried out using genomic DNA as the template. TCRdb fed the reads into MiXCR, producing one record per CDR3 protein. Of over 150,000 distinct CDR3 sequences listed, around 59% are singletons. Sequencing used sorted CD4+, CD8+, or CD8+CD57+ T cells (not recorded which) from PBMCs. The receptors come from a human donor in good health, serving as a control.

The sample holds many counts of this clonotype. The V call is TRBV11-2, the J call TRBJ2-7; 8 positions agree with TRBD2. This CDR3 is built from 15 residues. Losses at the gene ends were 2 bases for V and 3 bases for J; bases not matched to a gene: 6. The V gene's germline CDR1 is SGHAT and CDR2 FQNNGV. The CDR3 reads CASSLTQLAVYEQYF. In DNA form, the CDR3 reads TGTGCCAGCAGCTTAACTCAACTAGCGGTCTACGAGCAGTACTTC. The entire variable domain, with the rest obtained from reference TRBV11-2 and TRBJ2-7, is as follows: EAGVAQSPRYKIIEKRQSVAFWCNPISGHATLYWYQQILGQGPKLLIQFQNNGVVDDSQLPKDRFSAERLKGVDSTLKIQPAKLEDSAVYLCASSLTQLAVYEQYFGPGTRLTVT.

V and J are TRBV9 and TRBJ1-4; the D is unclear. Germline CDR1 and CDR2: SGDLS and YYNGEE. Trimming pared 0 bases from V and 1 base from J, leaving 7 bases between. The CDR3 is 15 residues long. The CDR3 sequence: CASSVDPVTNEKLFF. CDR3 coding DNA: TGTGCCAGCAGCGTAGATCCGGTAACTAATGAAAAACTGTTTTTT.

This clonotype was seen repeatedly, ten times or more. CDR3 amino acids: CASSAQGGHLNTEAFF. CDR3 coding DNA: TGTGCCAGCAGCGCCCAAGGGGGACATCTGAACACTGAAGCTTTCTTT. The V call is TRBV9, the J call TRBJ1-1; maybe TRBD1 (6 bases). The CDR3 totals 16 residues. The germline V and J ends were trimmed by 3 bases and 0 bases, with 15 bases remaining between them. Germline V gene lookup returns CDR1 SGDLS and CDR2 YYNGEE.

This clonotype occurred many times. The rearrangement joins TRBV6-6 to TRBJ2-1; D gene uncertain. The length of the CDR3 is 13 residues. Per germline, CDR1 MNHNY and CDR2 SVGAGI (reference sequence). Deletions cut 5 bases from V and 5 bases from J, with 10 bases between. The CDR3 coding sequence is TGTGCCAGCAGTGCCGGTAGGGACAATGAGCAGTTCTTC. Its protein is CASSAGRDNEQFF.

The DNA for the CDR3 is TGTGCCAGCAGTCAAACTAGCGGGGGGACGAATACGCAGTATTTT. It codes for CASSQTSGGTNTQYF. This chain connects TRBV7-2 to TRBJ2-3; 12 positions agree with TRBD2. Trimming at V came to 6 bases and at J to 7 bases, leaving 8 bases not matched to a gene. The CDR3 extends over 15 amino acids. Germline V gene lookup returns CDR1 SGHTA and CDR2 FQGNSA.

The chain combines TRBV4-3 with TRBJ2-7, with D tentatively TRBD2 (6 bases). The CDR3 has 15 residues. The V end was cut by 0 bases, the J end by 7 bases, with 16 bases between. Germline V lookup: CDR1 LGHNA, CDR2 YSLEER. The CDR3 DNA reads TGCGCCAGCAGCCAAGATCACGGGACTTACAATGAGCAGTACTTC. This translates into CASSQDHGTYNEQYF.

Regarding this clonotype: A read error may be the cause here, since a much bigger clone is one base away. The gene calls are TRBV28 and TRBJ1-2; tentatively, D is TRBD1 (6 bases). CDR1 is MDHEN, CDR2 SYDVKM, per germline. The CDR3 runs 14 residues. Trimming left V 8 bases short and J 7 bases short, with 20 bases between. The DNA for the CDR3 is TGTGCCAGCCCCGCTGGACAGCGTACACGTGGCTACACCTTC. This translates into CASPAGQRTRGYTF.

This clonotype showed up many times. The V call is TRBV5-1, the J call TRBJ1-5; D is unclear. The V gene lost 4 bases and the J gene lost 7 bases, with 12 bases spanning the gap. CDR3 length: 13 residues. Per the germline V gene, CDR1 is SGHRS and CDR2 is YFSETQ. CDR3 region: CASSPQPGQPQHF. For the CDR3, the DNA is TGCGCCAGCAGCCCCCAACCTGGCCAGCCCCAGCATTTT.

The chain recombines TRBV7-6 with TRBJ1-6; TRBD1 matches at 7 bases. The CDR3 spans 15 residues. Per germline, CDR1 SGHVS and CDR2 FNYEAQ. V shed 5 bases and J 8 bases; nucleotides not matched to a gene: 9. Written as DNA, the CDR3 is TGTGCCAGCAGCATAGGACAGGTTGGGGATTCACCCCTCCACTTT. Its translation: CASSIGQVGDSPLHF.

The chain couples TRBV15 to TRBJ2-7; D uncertain. Germline V gene sequence: CDR1 LNHNV, CDR2 YYDKDF (reference sequence). The CDR3 extends over 12 amino acids. V lost 0 bases, J lost 6 bases, and 6 bases lay in between. The CDR3 reads CATSRDTAEQYV. CDR3 DNA: TGTGCCACCAGCAGAGATACGGCCGAGCAGTACGTC.